This T cell receptor beta chain was sequenced during a study of identical twins. V shed 6 bases and J shed 6 bases, with 18 bases lying between them. Germline CDR1 reads WSHSY; CDR2 reads SAAADI. This CDR3 is built from 15 residues. This clonotype has at least ten counts. Its antigen is not known. TCRdb fed the 5' RACE reads into MiXCR, producing one record per CDR3 protein. Among 200,000 to 250,000 distinct CDR3 sequences listed, 10% were seen once. Only healthy Caucasians were included as donors. Overall study results and limits: Out-of-frame alpha sequences shared between twins exhibited an excess of low generation probability.

The sequenced sample was memory T cells sorted from blood. The chain recombines TRBV10-2 with TRBJ1-5; a weak D match, TRBD1 (5 bases). This TCR derives from a man between 50 and 59 years old in good health. CDR3 amino acids: CASRPSGAGFQPQHF. DNA for the CDR3: TGCGCCAGCAGGCCCTCGGGCGCAGGGTTTCAGCCCCAGCATTTT.